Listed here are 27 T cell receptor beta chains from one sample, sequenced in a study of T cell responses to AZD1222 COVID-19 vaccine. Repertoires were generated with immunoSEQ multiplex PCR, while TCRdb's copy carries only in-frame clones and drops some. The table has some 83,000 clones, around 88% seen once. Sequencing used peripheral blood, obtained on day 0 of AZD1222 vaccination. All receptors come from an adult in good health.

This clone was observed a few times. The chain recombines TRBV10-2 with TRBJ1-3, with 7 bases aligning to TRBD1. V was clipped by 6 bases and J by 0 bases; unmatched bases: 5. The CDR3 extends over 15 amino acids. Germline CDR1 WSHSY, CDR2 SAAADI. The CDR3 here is CASRAGGVSGNTIYF. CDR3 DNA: TGCGCCAGCAGGGCAGGGGGTGTCTCTGGAAACACCATATATTTT.

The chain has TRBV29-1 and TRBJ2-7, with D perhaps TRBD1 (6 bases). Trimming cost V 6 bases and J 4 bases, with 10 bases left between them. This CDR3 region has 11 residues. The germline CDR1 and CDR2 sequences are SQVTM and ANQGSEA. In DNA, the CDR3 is TGCAGCGTGTCGACAGGATACGAGCAGTACTTC. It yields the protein CSVSTGYEQYF.

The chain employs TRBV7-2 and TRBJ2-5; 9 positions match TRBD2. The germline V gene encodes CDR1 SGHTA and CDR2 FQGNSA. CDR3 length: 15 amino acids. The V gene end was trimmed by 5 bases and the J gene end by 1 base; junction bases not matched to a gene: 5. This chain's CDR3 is CASSTPSGIQETQYF. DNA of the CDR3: TGTGCCAGCAGCACACCTAGCGGGATCCAAGAGACCCAGTACTTC.

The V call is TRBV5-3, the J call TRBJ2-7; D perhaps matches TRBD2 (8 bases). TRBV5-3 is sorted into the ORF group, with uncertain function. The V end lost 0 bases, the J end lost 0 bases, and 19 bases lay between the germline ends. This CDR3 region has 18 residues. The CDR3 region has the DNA TGTGCCAGAAGCTTGGCGGGGGGGACAGAACTCAGCTCCTACGAGCAGTACTTC. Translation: CARSLAGGTELSSYEQYF.

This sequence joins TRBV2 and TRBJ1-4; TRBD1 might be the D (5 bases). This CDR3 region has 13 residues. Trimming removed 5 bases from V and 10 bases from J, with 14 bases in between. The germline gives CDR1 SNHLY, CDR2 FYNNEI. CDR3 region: CASSPGREGKLFF. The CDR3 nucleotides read TGTGCCAGCAGTCCGGGCAGGGAAGGAAAACTGTTTTTT.

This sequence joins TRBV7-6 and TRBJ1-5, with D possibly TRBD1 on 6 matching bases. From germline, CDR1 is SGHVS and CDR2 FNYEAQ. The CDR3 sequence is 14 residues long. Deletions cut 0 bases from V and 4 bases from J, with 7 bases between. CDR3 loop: CASSLAQGNQPQHF. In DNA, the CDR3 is TGTGCCAGCAGCTTAGCCCAGGGGAATCAGCCCCAGCATTTT.

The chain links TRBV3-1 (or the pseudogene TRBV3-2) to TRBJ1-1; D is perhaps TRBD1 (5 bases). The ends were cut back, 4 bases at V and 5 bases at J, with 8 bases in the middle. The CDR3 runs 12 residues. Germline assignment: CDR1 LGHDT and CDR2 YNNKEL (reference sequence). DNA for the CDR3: TGTGCCAGCAGCCGGGGGGAGACTGAAGCTTTCTTT. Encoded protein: CASSRGETEAFF.

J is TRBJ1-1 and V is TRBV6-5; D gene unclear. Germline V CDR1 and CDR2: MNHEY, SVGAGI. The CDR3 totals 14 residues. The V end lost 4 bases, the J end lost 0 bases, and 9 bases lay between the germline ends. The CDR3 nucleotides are TGTGCCAGCAGTTGGGGAGCCATGAACACTGAAGCTTTCTTT. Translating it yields CASSWGAMNTEAFF.

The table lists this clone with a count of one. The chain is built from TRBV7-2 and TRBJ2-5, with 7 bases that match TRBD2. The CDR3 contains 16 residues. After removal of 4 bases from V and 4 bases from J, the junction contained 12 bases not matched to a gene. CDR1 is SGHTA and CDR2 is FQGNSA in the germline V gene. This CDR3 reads CASSYNPSGGGETQYF. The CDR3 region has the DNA TGTGCCAGCAGCTACAACCCTAGCGGAGGCGGAGAGACCCAGTACTTC.

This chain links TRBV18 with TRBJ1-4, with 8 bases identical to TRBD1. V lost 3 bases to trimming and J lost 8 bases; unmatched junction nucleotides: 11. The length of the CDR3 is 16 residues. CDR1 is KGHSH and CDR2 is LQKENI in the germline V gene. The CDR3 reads CASSPRQGRKGEKLFF. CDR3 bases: TGTGCCAGCTCACCCCGACAGGGGCGGAAGGGGGAAAAACTGTTTTTT.

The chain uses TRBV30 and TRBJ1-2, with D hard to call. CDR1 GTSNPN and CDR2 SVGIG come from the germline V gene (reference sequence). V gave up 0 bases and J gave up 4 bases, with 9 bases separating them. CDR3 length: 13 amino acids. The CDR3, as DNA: TGTGCCTGGAGTGTACAGAAACTCTATGGCTACACCTTC. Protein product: CAWSVQKLYGYTF.

The chain's CDR3 is CASSPPGAGAETQYF. The CDR3 DNA follows: TGTGCCAGCAGCCCCCCCGGGGCGGGGGCAGAGACCCAGTACTTC. This chain links TRBV7-2 with TRBJ2-5, with D perhaps TRBD2 (7 bases). There are 15 residues in the CDR3. With 5 bases removed from V and 4 bases from J, the gap between germline ends came to 17 bases. Germline V CDR1 and CDR2: SGHTA, FQGNSA.

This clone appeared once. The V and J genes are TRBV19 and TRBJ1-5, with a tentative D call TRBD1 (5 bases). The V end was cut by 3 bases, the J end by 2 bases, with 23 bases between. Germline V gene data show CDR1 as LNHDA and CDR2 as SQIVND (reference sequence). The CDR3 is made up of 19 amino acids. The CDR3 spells CASSIGPGRVVWGNQPQHF. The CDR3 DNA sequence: TGTGCCAGTAGTATCGGGCCCGGCAGGGTCGTGTGGGGCAATCAGCCCCAGCATTTT.

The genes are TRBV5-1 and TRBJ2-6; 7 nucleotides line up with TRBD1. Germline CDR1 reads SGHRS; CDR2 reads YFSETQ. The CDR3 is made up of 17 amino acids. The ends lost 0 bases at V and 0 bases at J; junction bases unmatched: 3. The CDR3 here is CASSLGQGDSGANVLTF. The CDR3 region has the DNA TGCGCCAGCAGCTTGGGACAGGGCGACTCTGGGGCCAACGTCCTGACTTTC.

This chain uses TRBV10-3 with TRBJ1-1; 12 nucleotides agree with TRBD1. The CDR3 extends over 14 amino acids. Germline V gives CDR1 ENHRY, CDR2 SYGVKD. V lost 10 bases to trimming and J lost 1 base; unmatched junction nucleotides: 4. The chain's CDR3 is CATRDRGPNTEAFF. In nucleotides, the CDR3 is TGTGCCACCCGGGACAGGGGGCCGAACACTGAAGCTTTCTTT.

For the CDR3, the DNA is TGTGCCAGCAGTGGGACAGGGGGTTCGAACACTGAAGCTTTCTTT. Protein: CASSGTGGSNTEAFF. V gene TRBV2 combines with J gene TRBJ1-1; 10 positions agree with TRBD1. The CDR3 is 15 residues long. V lost 4 bases and J lost 1; bases outside the gene matches: 3. From germline, CDR1 is SNHLY and CDR2 FYNNEI. The full variable domain, its missing parts supplied by reference TRBV2 and TRBJ1-1, is EPEVTQTPSHQVTQMGQEVILRCVPISNHLYFYWYRQILGQKVEFLVSFYNNEISEKSEIFDDQFSVERPDGSNFTLKIRSTKLEDSAMYFCASSGTGGSNTEAFFGQGTRLTVV.

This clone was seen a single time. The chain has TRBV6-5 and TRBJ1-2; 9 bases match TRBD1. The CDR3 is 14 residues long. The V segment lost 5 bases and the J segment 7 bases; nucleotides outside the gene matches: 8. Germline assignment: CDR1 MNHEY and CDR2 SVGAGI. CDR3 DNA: TGTGCCAGCAGTCCCCGGACAGGGGACTTTGGCTACACCTTC. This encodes CASSPRTGDFGYTF.

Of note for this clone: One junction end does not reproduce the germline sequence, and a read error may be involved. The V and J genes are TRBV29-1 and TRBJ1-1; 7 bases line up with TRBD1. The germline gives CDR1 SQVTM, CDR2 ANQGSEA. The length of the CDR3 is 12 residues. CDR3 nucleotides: TGCAGCGTTGTAGGTGACAGGGTTGAAACTTTCTTT. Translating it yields CSVVGDRVETFF.

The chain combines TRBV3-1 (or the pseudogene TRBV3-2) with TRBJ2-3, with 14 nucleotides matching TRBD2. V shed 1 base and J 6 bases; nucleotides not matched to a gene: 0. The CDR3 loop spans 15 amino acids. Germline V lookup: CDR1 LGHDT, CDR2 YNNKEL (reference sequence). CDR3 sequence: CASSQGTSGGDTQYF. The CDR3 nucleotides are TGTGCCAGCAGCCAAGGGACTAGCGGGGGGGATACGCAGTATTTT.

CDR3 bases: TGTGCCAGCCAACAGGGGGTGGATGAAAAACTGTTTTTT. Residues: CASQQGVDEKLFF. This chain joins TRBV19 and TRBJ1-4, with TRBD1 identical over 8 bases. The CDR3 loop spans 13 amino acids. V shed 9 bases and J 6 bases; nucleotides not matched to a gene: 6. The germline CDR1 and CDR2 sequences are LNHDA and SQIVND (reference sequence).

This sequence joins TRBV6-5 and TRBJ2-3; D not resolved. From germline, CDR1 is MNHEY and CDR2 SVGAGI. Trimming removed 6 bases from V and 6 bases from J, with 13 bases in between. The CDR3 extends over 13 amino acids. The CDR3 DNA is TGTGCCAGCAGGCCTACCCTAATGGATACGCAGTATTTT. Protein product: CASRPTLMDTQYF.

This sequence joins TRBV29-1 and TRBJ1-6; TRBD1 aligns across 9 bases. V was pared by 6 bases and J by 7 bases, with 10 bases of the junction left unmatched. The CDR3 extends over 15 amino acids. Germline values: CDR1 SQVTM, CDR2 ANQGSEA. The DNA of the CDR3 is TGCAGCGTCCGGTTCGGACAGGGGCCAAATTCACCCCTCCACTTT. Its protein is CSVRFGQGPNSPLHF. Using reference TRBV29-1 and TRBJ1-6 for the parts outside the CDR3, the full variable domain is SAVISQKPSRDICQRGTSLTIQCQVDSQVTMMFWYRQQPGQSLTLIATANQGSEATYESGFVIDKFPISRPNLTFSTLTVSNMSPEDSSIYLCSVRFGQGPNSPLHFGNGTRLTVT.

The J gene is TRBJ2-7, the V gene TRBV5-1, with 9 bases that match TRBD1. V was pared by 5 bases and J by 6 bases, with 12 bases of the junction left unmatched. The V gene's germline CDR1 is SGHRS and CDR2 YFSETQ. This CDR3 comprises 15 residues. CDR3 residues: CASSPEDRGKIEQYF. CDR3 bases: TGCGCCAGCAGTCCTGAGGACAGGGGTAAGATCGAGCAGTACTTC. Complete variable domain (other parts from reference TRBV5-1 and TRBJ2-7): KAGVTQTPRYLIKTRGQQVTLSCSPISGHRSVSWYQQTPGQGLQFLFEYFSETQRNKGNFPGRFSGRQFSNSRSEMNVSTLELGDSALYLCASSPEDRGKIEQYFGPGTRLTVT.

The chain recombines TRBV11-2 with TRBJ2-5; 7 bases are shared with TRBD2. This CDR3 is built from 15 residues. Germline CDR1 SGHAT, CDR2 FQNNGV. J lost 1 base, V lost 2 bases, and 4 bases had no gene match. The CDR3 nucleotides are TGTGCCAGCAGCTTACTGCGGGGGTTCCAAGAGACCCAGTACTTC. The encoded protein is CASSLLRGFQETQYF.

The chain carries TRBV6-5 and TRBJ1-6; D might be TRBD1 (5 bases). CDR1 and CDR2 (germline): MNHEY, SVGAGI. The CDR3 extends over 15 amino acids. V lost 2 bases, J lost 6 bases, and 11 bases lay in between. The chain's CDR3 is CASSYGAGSNSPLHF. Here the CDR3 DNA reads TGTGCCAGCAGTTACGGGGCAGGATCTAATTCACCCCTCCACTTT.

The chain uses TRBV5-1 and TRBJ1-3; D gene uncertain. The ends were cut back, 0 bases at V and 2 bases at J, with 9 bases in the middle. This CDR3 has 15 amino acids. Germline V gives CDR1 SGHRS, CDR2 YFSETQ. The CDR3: CASSLVAGTGNTIYF. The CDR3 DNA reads TGCGCCAGCAGCTTGGTCGCCGGGACTGGAAACACCATATATTTT.

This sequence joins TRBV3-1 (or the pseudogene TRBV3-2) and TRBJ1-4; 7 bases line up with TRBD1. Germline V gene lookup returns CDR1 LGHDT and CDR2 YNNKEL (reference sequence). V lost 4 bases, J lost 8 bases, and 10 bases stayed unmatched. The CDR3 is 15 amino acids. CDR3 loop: CASSPTTGVGEKLFF. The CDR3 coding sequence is TGTGCCAGCAGCCCCACCACAGGGGTGGGCGAAAAACTGTTTTTT.